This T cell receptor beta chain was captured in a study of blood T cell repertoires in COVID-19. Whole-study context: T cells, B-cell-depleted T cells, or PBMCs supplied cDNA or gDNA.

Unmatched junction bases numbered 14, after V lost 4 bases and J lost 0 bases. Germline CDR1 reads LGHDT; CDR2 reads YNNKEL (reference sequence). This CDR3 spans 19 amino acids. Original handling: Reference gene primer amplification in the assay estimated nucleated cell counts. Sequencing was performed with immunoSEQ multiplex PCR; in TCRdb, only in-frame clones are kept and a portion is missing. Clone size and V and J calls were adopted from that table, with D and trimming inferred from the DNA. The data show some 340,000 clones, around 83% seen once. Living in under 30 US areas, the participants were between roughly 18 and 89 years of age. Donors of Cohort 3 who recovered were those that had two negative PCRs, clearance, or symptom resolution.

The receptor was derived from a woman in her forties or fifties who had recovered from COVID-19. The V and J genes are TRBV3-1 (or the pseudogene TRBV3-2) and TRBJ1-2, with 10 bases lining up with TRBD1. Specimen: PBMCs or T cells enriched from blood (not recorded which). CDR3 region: CASSPGTGVFSPANYGYTF. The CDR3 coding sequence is TGTGCCAGCAGCCCGGGGACAGGGGTTTTTTCACCAGCTAACTATGGCTACACCTTC.